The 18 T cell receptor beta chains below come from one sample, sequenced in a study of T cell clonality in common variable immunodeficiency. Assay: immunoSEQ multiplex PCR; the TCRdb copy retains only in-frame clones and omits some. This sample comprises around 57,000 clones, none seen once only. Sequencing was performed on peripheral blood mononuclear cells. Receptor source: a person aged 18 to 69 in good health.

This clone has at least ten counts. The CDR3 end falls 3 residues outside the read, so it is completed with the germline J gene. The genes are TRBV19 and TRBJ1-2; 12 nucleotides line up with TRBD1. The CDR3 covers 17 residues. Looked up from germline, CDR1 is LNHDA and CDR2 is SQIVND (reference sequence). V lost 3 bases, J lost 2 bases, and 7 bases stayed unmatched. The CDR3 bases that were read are TGTGCCAGTAGTATGGGGACAGGGGGCGATGTGAACTATGGC. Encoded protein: CASSMGTGGDVNYG. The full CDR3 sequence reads CASSMGTGGDVNYGYTF.

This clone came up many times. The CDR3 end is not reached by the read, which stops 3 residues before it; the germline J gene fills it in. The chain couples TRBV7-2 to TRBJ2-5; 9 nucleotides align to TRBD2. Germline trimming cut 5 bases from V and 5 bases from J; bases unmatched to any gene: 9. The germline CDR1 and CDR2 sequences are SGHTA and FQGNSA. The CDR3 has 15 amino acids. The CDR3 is CASSLQGGRGETQYF. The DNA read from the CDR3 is TGTGCCAGCAGCCTCCAAGGCGGGAGGGGGGAGACC. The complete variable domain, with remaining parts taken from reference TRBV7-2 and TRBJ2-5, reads GAGVSQSPSNKVTEKGKDVELRCDPISGHTALYWYRQSLGQGLEFLIYFQGNSAPDKSGLPSDRFSAERTGGSVSTLTIQRTQQEDSAVYLCASSLQGGRGETQYFGPGTRLLVL.

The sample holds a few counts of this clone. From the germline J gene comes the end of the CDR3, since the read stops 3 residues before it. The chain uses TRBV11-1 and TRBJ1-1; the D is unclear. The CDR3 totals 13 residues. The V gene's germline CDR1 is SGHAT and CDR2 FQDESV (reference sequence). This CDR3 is CASSLKELGTAFF. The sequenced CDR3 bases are TGTGCCAGCAGCTTAAAGGAACTAGGTACC.

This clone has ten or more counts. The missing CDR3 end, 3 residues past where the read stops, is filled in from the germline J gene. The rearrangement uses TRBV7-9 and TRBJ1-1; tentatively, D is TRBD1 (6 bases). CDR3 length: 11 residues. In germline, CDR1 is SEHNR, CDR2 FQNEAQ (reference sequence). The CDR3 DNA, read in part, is TGTGCCAGCAGCTTCAGGGGCAAA. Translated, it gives CASSFRGK. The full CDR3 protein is CASSFRGKAFF.

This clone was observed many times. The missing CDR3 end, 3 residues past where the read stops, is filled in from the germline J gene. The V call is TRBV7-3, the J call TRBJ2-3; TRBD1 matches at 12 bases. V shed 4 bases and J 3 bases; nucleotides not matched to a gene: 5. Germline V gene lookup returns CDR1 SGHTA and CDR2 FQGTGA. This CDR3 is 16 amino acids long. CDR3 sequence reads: CASSSGTGGLTDTQYF. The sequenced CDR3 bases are TGTGCCAGCAGCTCCGGGACAGGGGGCCTAACAGATACG.

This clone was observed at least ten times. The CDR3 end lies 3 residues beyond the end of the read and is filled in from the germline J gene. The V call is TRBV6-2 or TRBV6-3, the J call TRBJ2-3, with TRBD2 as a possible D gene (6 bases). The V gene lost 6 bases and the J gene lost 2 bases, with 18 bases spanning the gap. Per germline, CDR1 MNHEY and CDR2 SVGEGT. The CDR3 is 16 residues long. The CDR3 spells CASSSLERVITDTQYF. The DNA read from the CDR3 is TGTGCCAGCAGCTCCTTGGAGCGGGTCATCACAGATACG.

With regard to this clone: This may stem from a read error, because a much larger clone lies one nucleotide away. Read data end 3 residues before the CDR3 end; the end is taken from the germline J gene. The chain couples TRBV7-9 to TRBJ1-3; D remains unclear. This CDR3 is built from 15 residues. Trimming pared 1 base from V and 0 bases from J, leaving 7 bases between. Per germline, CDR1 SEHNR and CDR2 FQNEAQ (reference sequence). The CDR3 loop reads CASSLGLNSGNTIYF. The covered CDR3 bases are TGTGCCAGCAGCTTAGGACTGAACTCTGGAAACACC.

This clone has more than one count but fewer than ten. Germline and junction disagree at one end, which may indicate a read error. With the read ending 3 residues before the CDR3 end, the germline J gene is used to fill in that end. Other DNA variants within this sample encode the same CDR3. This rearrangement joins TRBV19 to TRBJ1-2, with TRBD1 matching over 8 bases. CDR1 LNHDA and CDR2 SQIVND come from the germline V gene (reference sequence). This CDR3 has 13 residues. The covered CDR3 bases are TGTGCCAGCAGTATATCGGACAGGGCTGGC. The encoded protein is CASSISDRAG. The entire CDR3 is CASSISDRAGYTF.

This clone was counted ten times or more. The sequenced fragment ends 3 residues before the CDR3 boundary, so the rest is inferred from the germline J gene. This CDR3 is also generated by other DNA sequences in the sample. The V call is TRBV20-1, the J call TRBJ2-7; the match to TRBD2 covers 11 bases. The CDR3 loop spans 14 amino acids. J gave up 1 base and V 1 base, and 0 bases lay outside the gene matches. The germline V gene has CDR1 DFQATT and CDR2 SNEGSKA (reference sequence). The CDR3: CSARVAGGSYEQYF. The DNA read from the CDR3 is TGCAGTGCTAGAGTAGCGGGAGGGTCCTACGAG.

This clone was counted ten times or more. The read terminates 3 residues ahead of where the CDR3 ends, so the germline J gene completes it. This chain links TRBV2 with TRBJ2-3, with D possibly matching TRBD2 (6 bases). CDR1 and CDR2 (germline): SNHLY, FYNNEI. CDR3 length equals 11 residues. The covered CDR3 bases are TGTGCCAGCAGTGGCACTAGCACG. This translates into CASSGTST. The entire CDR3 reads CASSGTSTQYF.

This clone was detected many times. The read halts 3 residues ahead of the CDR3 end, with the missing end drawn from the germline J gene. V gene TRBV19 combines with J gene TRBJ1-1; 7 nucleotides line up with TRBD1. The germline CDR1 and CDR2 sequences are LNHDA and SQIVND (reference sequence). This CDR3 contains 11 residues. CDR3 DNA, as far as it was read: TGTGCCAGTAACCACAGGGGAAGG. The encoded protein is CASNHRGR. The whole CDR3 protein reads CASNHRGRAFF.

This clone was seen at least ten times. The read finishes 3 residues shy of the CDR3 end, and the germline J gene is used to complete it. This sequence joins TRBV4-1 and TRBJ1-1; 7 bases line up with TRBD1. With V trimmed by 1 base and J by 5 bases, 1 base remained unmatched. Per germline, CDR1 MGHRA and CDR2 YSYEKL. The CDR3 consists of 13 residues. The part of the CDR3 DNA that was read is TGCGCCAGCAGCCAAGTCAGGGGGACTGAA. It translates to CASSQVRGTE. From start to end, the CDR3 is CASSQVRGTEAFF.

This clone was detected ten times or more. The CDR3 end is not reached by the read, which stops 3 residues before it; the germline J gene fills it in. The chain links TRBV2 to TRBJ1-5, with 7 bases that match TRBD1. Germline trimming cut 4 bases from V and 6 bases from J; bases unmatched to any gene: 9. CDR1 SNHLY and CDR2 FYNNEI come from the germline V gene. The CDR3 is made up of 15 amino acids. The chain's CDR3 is CASSGIGGAGQPQHF. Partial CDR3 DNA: TGTGCCAGCAGTGGCATAGGGGGCGCGGGTCAGCCC.

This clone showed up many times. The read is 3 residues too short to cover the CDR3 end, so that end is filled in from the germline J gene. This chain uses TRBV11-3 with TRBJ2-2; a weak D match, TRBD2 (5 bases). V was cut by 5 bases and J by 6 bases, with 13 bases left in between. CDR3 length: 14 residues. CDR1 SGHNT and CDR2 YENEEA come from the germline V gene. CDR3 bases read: TGTGCCAGCAGCCCTGCCTCGAGGGCCGGGGAG. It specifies CASSPASRAGE. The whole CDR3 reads CASSPASRAGELFF.

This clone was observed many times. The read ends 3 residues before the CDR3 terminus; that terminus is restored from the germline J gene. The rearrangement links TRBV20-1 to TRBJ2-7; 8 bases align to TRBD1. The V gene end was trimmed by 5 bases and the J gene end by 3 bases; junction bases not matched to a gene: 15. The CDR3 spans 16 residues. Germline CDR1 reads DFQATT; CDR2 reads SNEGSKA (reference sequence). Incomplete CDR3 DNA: TGCAGTGCTGCGTCGGACAGGGACACATCGGGCTACGAG. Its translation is CSAASDRDTSGYE. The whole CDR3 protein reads CSAASDRDTSGYEQYF.

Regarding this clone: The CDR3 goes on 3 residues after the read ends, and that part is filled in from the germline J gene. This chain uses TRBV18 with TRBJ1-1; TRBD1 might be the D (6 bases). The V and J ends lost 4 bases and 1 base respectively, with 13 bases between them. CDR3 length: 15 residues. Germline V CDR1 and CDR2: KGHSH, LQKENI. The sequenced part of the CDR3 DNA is TGTGCCAGCTCACATAAAACAGGGTCGAACACTGAA. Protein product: CASSHKTGSNTE. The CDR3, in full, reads CASSHKTGSNTEAFF.

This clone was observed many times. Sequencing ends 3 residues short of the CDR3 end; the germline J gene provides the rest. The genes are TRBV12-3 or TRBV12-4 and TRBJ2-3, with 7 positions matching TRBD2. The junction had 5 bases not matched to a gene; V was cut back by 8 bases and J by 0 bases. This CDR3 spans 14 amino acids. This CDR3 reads CASRDSGSTDTQYF. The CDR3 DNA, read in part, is TGTGCCAGCCGAGATAGCGGGAGCACAGATACG.

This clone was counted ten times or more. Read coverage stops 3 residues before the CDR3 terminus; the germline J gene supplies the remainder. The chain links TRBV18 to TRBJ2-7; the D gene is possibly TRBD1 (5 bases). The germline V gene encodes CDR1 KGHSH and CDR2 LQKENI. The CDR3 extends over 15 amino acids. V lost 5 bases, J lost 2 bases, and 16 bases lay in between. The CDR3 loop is CASSSDRSGTYEQYF. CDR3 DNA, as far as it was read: TGTGCCAGCTCATCCGACAGAAGTGGGACCTACGAG.